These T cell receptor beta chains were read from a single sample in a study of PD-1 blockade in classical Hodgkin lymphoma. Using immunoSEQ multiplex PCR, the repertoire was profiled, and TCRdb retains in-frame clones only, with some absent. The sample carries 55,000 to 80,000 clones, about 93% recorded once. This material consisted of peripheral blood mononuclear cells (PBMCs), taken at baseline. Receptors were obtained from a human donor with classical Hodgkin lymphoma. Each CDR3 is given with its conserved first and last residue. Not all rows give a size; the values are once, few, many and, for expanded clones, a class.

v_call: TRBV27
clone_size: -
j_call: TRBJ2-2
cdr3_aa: CASSPSVLGTNTGELFF

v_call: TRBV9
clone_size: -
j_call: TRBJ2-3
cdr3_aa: CASSPAPSTDTQYF

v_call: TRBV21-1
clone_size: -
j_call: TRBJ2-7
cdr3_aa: CASSKGKAGGDHEQYF

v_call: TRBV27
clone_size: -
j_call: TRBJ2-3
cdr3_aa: CASSRHQGPPYTDTQYF

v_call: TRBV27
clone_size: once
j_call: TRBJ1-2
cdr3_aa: CASFNPSTGENIYGYTF

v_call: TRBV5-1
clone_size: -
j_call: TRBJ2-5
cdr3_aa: CASSSSQETQYF

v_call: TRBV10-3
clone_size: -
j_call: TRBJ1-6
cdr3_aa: CAIRTDRGTNSPLHF

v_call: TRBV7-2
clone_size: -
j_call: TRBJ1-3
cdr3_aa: CASSLMQAFSGNTIYF

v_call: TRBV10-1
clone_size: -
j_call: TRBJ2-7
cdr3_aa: CASRTKTGTGGTSYEQYF

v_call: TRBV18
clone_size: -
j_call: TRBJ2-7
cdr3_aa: CASSLGTGLYEQYF

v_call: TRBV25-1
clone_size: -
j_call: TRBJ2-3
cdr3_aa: CASSEVTDTQYF

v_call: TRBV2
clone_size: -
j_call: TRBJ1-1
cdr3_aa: CASTGGTSEAFF

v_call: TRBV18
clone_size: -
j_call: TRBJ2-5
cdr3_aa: CASSPPQGEGVTQYF

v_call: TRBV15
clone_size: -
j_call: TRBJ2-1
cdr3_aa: CATSRDRGGGEQFF

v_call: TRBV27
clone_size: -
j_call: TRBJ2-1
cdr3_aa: CASSPAAGALGYNEQFF

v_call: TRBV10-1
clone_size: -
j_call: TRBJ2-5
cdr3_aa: CASSDGTSGHQETQYF

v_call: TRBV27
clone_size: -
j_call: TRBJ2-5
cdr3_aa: CASTPSVGEQETQYF

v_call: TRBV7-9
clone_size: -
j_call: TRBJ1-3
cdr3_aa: CASSFPGTGNTIYF

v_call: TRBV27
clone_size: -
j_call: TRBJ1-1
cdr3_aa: CASRSLGTEAFF

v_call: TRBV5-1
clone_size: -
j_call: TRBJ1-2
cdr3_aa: CASSSQGAKGYTF

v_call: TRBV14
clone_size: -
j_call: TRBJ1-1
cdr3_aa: CASSQILAKFNPEAFF

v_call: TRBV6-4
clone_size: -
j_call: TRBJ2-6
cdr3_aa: CASSADRSTGANVLTF

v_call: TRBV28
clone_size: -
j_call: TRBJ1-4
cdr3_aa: CASSLSDRGHEKLFF

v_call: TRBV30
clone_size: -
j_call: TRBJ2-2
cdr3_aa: CAWRDLIAGELFF

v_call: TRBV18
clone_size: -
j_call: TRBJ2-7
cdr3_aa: CASSPDRGPYEQYF

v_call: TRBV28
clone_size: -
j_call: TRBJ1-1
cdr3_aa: CASTVGGTTNTEAFF

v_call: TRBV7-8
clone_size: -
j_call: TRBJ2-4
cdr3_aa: CASSLETGVAKNIQYF

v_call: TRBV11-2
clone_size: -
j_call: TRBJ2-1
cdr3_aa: CASKTIRGGSYNEQFF

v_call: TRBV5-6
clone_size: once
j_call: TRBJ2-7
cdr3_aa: CASSHTGGIDEQYF

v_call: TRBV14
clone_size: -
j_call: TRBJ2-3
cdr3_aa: CASSPEGGRNTDTQYF

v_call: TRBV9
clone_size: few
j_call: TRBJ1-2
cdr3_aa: CASSPMTSNYGYTF

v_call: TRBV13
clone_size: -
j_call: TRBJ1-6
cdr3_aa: CASSLRGLPSSYNSPLHF

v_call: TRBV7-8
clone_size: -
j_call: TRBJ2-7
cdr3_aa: CASSSARGGEQYF

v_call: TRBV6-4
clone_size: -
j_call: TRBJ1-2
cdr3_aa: CASSDSSGGRGYTF

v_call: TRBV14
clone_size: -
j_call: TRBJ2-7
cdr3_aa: CASSQTGTAYEQYF

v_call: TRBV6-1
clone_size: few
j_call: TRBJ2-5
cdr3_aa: CASRLSGGRETQYF

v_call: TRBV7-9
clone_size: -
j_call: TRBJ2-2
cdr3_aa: CASSSRDKDTGELFF

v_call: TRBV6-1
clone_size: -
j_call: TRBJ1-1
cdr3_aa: CASSAWKGLNTEAFF

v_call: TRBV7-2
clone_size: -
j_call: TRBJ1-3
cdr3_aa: CASSLNRVSGNTIYF

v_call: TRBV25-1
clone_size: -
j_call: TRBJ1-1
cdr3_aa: CASQGTTEAFF

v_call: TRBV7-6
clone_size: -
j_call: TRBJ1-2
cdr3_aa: CASSLGQGADGYTF

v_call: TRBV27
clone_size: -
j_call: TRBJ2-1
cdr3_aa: CASSFVPGLDEQFF

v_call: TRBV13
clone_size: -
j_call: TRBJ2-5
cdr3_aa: CASSLVDRGETQYF

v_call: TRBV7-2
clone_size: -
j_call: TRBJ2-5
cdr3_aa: CASSLEAPSGRAGRETQYF

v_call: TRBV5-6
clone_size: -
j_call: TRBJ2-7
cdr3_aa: CASSLDSGNYEQYF

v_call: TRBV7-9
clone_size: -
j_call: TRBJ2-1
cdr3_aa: CASSLVFSNEQFF

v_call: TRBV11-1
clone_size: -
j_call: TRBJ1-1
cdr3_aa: CASSLEFTLPSASNTEAFF

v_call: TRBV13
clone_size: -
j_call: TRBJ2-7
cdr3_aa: CASSLEAAGGPYEQYF

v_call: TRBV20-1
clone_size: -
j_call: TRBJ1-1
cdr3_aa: CSARLDTEAFF

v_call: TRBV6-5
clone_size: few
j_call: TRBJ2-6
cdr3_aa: CASTQGNSGANVLTF

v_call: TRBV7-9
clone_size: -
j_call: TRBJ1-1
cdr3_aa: CASSLTGRTEAFF

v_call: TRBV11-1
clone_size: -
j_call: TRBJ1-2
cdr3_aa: CASSLGVYGYTF

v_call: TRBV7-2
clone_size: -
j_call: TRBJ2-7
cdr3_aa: CASSLEGAPSYEQYF

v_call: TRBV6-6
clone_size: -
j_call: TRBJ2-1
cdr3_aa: CASSYPGQTEQFF

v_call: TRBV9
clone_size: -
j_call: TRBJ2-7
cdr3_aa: CASSPSGVDEQYF

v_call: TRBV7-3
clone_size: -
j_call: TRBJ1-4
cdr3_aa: CASSRQSNEKLFF

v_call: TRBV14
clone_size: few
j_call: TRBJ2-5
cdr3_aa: CASSQEEGRGPSKETQYF

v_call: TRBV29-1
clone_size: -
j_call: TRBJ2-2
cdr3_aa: CSVVGTGETGELFF

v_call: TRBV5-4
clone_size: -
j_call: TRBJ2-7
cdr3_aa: CASSLGLTSGGYEQYF